These 5 T cell receptor beta chains share one sample of origin, sequenced in a study of identical twins. TCRdb analysed the 5' RACE reads with MiXCR anew, one entry per CDR3 protein. The data show 520,000 or so distinct CDR3 sequences, roughly a fifth seen once. These records were also assigned to another study, of T cells expressing NK-cell markers.

Input material: CD4+ T cells sorted from blood. Every receptor here comes from a woman aged 18-35 years in good health.

The chain combines TRBV20-1 with TRBJ2-7, with TRBD1 identical over 7 bases. After removal of 1 base from V and 3 bases from J, the junction contained 9 bases not matched to a gene. The CDR3 contains 15 residues. Germline values: CDR1 DFQATT, CDR2 SNEGSKA (reference sequence). The CDR3 here is CSARAPGQTIYEQYF. In DNA, the CDR3 is TGCAGTGCTAGAGCCCCGGGACAGACTATCTACGAGCAGTACTTC.

This chain connects TRBV25-1 to TRBJ1-5; D uncertain. Per the germline V gene, CDR1 is MGHDK and CDR2 is SYGVNS. V lost 1 base and J lost 7, with 11 bases in between. The CDR3 covers 14 residues. The CDR3 DNA reads TGTGCCAGCAGTGAATTGGGCGGAGACCAGCCCCAGCATTTT. As protein: CASSELGGDQPQHF.

V gene TRBV5-1 combines with J gene TRBJ2-7; 11 bases are shared with TRBD2. The length of the CDR3 is 15 residues. CDR1 SGHRS and CDR2 YFSETQ come from the germline V gene. Trimming cost V 4 bases and J 3 bases; bases outside gene matches: 6. The CDR3 spells CASSGTGTSGYEQYF. Here the CDR3 DNA reads TGCGCCAGCAGCGGAACCGGGACTAGCGGCTACGAGCAGTACTTC.

The J gene is TRBJ1-1, the V gene TRBV6-5; D may be TRBD1 (5 bases). CDR1 is MNHEY, CDR2 SVGAGI, per germline. The CDR3 is 15 amino acids. V was cut by 0 bases and J by 1 base, with 9 bases left in between. The CDR3 spells CASSYSSGENTEAFF. CDR3 coding DNA: TGTGCCAGCAGTTACTCGTCGGGGGAGAACACTGAAGCTTTCTTT.

The chain couples TRBV12-3 or TRBV12-4 to TRBJ2-1, with 7 nucleotides matching TRBD1. There are 13 residues in the CDR3. Trimming removed 8 bases from V and 7 bases from J; junction bases left unmatched: 8. The CDR3 DNA follows: TGTGCCAGCCGGGGACAGAGCTTTAATGAGCAGTTCTTC. This sequence encodes CASRGQSFNEQFF.